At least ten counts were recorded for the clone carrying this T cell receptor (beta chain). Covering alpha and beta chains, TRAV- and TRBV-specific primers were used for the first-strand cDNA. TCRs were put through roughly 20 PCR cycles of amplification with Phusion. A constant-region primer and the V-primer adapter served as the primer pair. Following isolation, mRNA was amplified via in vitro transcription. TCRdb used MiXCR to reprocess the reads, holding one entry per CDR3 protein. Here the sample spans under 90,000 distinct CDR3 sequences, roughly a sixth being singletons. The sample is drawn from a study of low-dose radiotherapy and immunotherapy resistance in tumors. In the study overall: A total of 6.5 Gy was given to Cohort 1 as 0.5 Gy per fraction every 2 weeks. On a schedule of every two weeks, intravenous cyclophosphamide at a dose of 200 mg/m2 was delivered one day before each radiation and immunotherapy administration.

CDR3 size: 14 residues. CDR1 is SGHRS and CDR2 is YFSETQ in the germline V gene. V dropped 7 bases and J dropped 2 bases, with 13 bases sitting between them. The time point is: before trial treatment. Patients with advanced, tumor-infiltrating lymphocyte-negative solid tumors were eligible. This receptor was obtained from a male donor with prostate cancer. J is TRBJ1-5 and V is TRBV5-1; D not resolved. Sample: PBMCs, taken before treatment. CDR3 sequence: CASVRNEGNQPQHF. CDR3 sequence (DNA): TGCGCCAGCGTCCGAAACGAGGGCAATCAGCCCCAGCATTTT.